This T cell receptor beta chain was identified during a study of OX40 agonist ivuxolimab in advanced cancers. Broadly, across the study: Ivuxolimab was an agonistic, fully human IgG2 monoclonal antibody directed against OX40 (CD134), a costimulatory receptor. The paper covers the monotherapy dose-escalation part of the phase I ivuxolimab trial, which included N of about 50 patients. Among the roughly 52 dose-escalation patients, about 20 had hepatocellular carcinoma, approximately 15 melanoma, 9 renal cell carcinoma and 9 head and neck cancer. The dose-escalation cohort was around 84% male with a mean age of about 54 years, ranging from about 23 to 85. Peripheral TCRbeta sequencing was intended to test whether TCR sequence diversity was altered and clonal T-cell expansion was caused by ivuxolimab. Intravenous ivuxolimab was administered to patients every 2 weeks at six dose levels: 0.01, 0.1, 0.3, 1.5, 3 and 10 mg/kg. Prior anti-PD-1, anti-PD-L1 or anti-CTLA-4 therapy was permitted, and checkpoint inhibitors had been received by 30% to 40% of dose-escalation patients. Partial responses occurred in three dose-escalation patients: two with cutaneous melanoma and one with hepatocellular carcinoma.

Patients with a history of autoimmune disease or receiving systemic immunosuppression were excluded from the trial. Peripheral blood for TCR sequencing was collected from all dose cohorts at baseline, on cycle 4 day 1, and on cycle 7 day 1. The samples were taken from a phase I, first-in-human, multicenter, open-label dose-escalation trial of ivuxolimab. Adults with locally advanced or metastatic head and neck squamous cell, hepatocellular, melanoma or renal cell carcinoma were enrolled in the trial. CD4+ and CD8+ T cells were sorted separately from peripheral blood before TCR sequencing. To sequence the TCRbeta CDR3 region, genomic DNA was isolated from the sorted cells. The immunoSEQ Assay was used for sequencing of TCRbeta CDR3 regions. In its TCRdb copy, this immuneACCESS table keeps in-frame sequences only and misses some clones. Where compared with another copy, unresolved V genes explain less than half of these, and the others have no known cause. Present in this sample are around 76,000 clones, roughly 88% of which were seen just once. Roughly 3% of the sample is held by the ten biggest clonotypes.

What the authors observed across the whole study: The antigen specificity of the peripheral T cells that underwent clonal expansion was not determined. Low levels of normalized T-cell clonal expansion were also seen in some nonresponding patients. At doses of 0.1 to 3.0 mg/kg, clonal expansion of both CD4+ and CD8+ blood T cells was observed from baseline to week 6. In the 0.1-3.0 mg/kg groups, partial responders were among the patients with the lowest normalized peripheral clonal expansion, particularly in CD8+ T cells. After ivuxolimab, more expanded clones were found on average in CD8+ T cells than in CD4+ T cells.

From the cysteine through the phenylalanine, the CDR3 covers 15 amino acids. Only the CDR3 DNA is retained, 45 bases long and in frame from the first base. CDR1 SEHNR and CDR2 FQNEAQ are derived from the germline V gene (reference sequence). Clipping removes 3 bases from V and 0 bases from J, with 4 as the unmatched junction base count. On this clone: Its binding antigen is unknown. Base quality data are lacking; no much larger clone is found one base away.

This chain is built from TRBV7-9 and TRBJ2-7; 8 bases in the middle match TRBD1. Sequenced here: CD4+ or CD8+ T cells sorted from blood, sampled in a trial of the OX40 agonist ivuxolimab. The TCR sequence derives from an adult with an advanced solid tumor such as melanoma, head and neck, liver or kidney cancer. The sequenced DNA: TGTGCCAGCAGCTTCGGGGACAGGTCCTCCTACGAGCAGTACTTC. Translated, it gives CASSFGDRSSYEQYF.